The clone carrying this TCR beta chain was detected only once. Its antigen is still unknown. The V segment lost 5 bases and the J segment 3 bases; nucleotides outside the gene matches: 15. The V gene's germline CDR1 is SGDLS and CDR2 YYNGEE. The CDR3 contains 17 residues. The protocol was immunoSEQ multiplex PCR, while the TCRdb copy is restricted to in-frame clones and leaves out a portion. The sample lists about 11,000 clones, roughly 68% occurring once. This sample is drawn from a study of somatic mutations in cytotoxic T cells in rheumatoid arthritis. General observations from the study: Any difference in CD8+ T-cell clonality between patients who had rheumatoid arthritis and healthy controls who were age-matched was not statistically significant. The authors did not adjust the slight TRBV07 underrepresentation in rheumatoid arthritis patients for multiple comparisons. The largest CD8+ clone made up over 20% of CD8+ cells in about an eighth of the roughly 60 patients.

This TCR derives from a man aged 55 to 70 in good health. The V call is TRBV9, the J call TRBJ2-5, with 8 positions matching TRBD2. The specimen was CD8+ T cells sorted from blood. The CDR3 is CASSHGRGRGEEETQYF. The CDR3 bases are TGTGCCAGCAGTCACGGGAGGGGCAGGGGAGAGGAAGAGACCCAGTACTTC.